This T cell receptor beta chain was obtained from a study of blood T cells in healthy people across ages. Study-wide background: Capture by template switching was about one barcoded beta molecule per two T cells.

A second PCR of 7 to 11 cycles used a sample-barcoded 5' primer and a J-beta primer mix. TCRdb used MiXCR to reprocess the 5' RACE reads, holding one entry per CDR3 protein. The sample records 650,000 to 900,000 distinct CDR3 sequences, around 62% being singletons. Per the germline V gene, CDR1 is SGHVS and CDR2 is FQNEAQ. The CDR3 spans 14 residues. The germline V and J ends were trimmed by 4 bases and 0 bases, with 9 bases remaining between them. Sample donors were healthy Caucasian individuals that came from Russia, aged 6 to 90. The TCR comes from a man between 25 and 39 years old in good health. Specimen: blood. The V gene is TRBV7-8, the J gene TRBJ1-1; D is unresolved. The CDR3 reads CASSSRTMNTEAFF. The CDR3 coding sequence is TGTGCCAGCAGCTCCAGGACGATGAACACTGAAGCTTTCTTT.